A single sample gave rise to the 32 T cell receptor beta chains below, sequenced in a study of shared clonotypes between healthy human individuals. Sequencing used immunoSEQ multiplex PCR; TCRdb keeps in-frame clones, though not all of them. The profile shows about 1 million clones, roughly 70% of them singletons. The sample consisted of memory CD4+ T cells sorted from blood. The subset here: CD45RA-negative fraction. The receptors shown here come from a man between 18 and 29 years old in good health.

Regarding this clone: Other nucleotide sequences from this sample produce the same CDR3. This sequence joins TRBV5-1 and TRBJ2-1; tentatively, D is TRBD2 (7 bases). There are 15 residues in the CDR3. V was cut by 2 bases and J by 2 bases, with 11 bases left in between. Germline CDR1 is SGHRS and CDR2 is YFSETQ. CDR3 coding DNA: TGCGCCAGCAGCTTAGACGGGGGGCCCTACAATGAGCAGTTCTTC. Translating it yields CASSLDGGPYNEQFF.

The rearrangement links TRBV28 to TRBJ1-1; D not resolved. The V end lost 6 bases, the J end lost 1 base, and 15 bases lay between the germline ends. This CDR3 has 15 amino acids. CDR1 MDHEN and CDR2 SYDVKM come from the germline V gene. CDR3 sequence reads: CASSFTGSGNTEAFF. The CDR3 DNA reads as TGTGCCAGCAGCTTTACCGGGTCGGGGAACACTGAAGCTTTCTTT.

As to this clone: A far larger clone is a single base away, which makes a read error likely. At the DNA level, this CDR3 is encoded by other sequences in the same sample as well. This chain uses TRBV5-6 with TRBJ2-2, with 10 nucleotides matching TRBD1. Per germline, CDR1 SGHDT and CDR2 YYEEEE. V shed 2 bases and J 5 bases; nucleotides not matched to a gene: 3. This CDR3 region has 15 residues. CDR3 coding DNA: TGTGCCAGCAGCTTCCGGACAGGGGGGACCGGGGAGCTGTTTTTT. This encodes CASSFRTGGTGELFF.

CDR3 loop: CASRSGGRAYQETQYF. CDR3 in DNA: TGTGCCAGTAGGTCGGGTGGCAGGGCGTACCAAGAGACCCAGTACTTC. J is TRBJ2-5 and V is TRBV19; a weak D match, TRBD1 (5 bases). V was clipped by 6 bases and J by 0 bases, with 17 bases between them. Germline V CDR1 and CDR2: LNHDA, SQIVND (reference sequence). CDR3 length: 16 amino acids.

The V gene is TRBV7-8, the J gene TRBJ2-1, with TRBD2 identical over 10 bases. Germline loops: CDR1 SGHVS, CDR2 FQNEAQ. The V gene end was trimmed by 5 bases and the J gene end by 6 bases; junction bases not matched to a gene: 10. The CDR3 contains 16 residues. CDR3 sequence: CASSHLAAGGPNEQFF. DNA of the CDR3: TGTGCCAGCAGCCACCTCGCAGCGGGGGGGCCCAATGAGCAGTTCTTC.

V gene TRBV5-6 combines with J gene TRBJ2-7, with 11 bases aligning to TRBD1. Trimming removed 4 bases from V and 2 bases from J; junction bases left unmatched: 8. CDR1 SGHDT and CDR2 YYEEEE come from the germline V gene. The CDR3 loop spans 16 amino acids. This chain's CDR3 is CASSPLGTGGAYEQYF. CDR3 bases: TGTGCCAGCAGCCCGTTGGGGACAGGGGGGGCCTACGAGCAGTACTTC.

This clone was detected a few times. V usage is TRBV7-6 and J usage is TRBJ2-5, with unresolved D. V lost 2 bases to trimming and J lost 4 bases, with 14 bases between them. The germline V gene encodes CDR1 SGHVS and CDR2 FNYEAQ. The CDR3 totals 15 residues. CDR3 sequence reads: CASSLSQLGSETQYF. The CDR3 bases are TGTGCCAGCAGCTTAAGTCAGCTCGGTTCAGAGACCCAGTACTTC. Using reference TRBV7-6 and TRBJ2-5 for the parts outside the CDR3, the full variable domain is GAGVSQSPRYKVTKRGQDVALRCDPISGHVSLYWYRQALGQGPEFLTYFNYEAQQDKSGLPNDRFSAERPEGSISTLTIQRTEQRDSAMYRCASSLSQLGSETQYFGPGTRLLVL.

The rearrangement uses TRBV23-1 and TRBJ2-1, with unresolved D. TRBV23-1 is sorted into the ORF group, with uncertain function. The V gene lost 1 base and the J gene lost 4 bases, with 11 bases spanning the gap. The length of the CDR3 is 15 residues. The CDR3 DNA is TGCGCCAGCAGTCAATTTACCGGCCGGTACAATGAGCAGTTCTTC. Translating gives CASSQFTGRYNEQFF.

The chain employs TRBV18 and TRBJ2-7; D uncertain. V lost 3 bases to trimming and J lost 2 bases, with 11 bases between them. The CDR3 sequence is 14 residues long. CDR1 and CDR2 from the germline V gene are KGHSH and LQKENI. CDR3 region: CASSPPLGTYEQYF. The CDR3 region has the DNA TGTGCCAGCTCACCCCCCTTAGGGACCTACGAGCAGTACTTC.

The V call is TRBV6-1, the J call TRBJ1-5, with D perhaps TRBD1 (6 bases). The V gene's germline CDR1 is MNHNS and CDR2 SASEGT. The CDR3 spans 14 residues. The ends were cut back, 1 base at V and 7 bases at J, with 11 bases in the middle. The CDR3 DNA sequence: TGTGCCAGCAGTGAAGTGGGGGCAAAACAGCCCCAGCATTTT. This encodes CASSEVGAKQPQHF.

The chain is built from TRBV2 and TRBJ1-5, with D possibly TRBD1 on 5 matching bases. Germline values: CDR1 SNHLY, CDR2 FYNNEI. This CDR3 is built from 14 residues. The V end was cut by 8 bases, the J end by 1 base, with 12 bases between. CDR3 nucleotide sequence: TGTGCCAGCTCGGAACAGGTGAGCAATCAGCCCCAGCATTTT. This encodes CASSEQVSNQPQHF.

Notes on this clone: This CDR3 is also generated by other DNA sequences in the sample. The chain recombines TRBV6-1 with TRBJ2-7, with D tentatively TRBD1 or TRBD2 (5 bases each). Trimming removed 2 bases at V and 2 bases at J, with 10 bases between. The CDR3 totals 14 residues. The germline V gene encodes CDR1 MNHNS and CDR2 SASEGT. This CDR3 reads CASSELGPTYEQYF. The CDR3 DNA reads TGTGCCAGCAGTGAATTGGGACCGACCTACGAGCAGTACTTC.

The chain uses TRBV5-1 and TRBJ2-2; unclear D gene. V shed 0 bases and J shed 6 bases, with 9 bases lying between them. Germline CDR1 reads SGHRS; CDR2 reads YFSETQ. The CDR3 loop spans 14 amino acids. The CDR3 DNA is TGCGCCAGCAGCTTGGAGACCCCGGCCGGGGAGCTGTTTTTT. Amino acids: CASSLETPAGELFF.

This clone was recorded at least ten times. At the DNA level, this CDR3 is encoded by other sequences in the same sample as well. The rearrangement joins TRBV18 to TRBJ2-2; 8 nucleotides agree with TRBD1. J was trimmed by 1 base and V by 6 bases; bases with no gene match: 4. The CDR3 spans 15 residues. Per germline, CDR1 KGHSH and CDR2 LQKENI. CDR3 in amino acids: CASSRGQGNTGELFF. CDR3 coding DNA: TGTGCCAGCTCCCGCGGACAGGGGAACACCGGGGAGCTGTTTTTT.

The rearrangement uses TRBV18 and TRBJ1-1, with TRBD1 matching over 8 bases. CDR1 and CDR2 from the germline V gene are KGHSH and LQKENI. CDR3 length: 12 residues. Germline trimming cut 3 bases from V and 8 bases from J; bases unmatched to any gene: 2. CDR3 amino acids: CASSPGQEEAFF. The DNA for the CDR3 is TGTGCCAGCTCACCGGGACAGGAAGAAGCTTTCTTT.

The CDR3 bases are TGTGCCTGGCCAAGGACCGGGACTAGCGGACCCTACGAGCAGTACTTC. It codes for CAWPRTGTSGPYEQYF. The chain recombines TRBV30 with TRBJ2-7, with TRBD2 matching over 11 bases. V gave up 5 bases and J gave up 2 bases; unmatched junction bases: 11. CDR1 is GTSNPN, CDR2 SVGIG, per germline (reference sequence). CDR3 length equals 16 residues.

The CDR3 DNA sequence: TGTGCCAGCAGGGTACCCCCAGGGGGCAGATTCACTGAAGCTTTCTTT. Protein sequence: CASRVPPGGRFTEAFF. The genes are TRBV2 and TRBJ1-1, with 8 bases that match TRBD1. The CDR3 totals 16 residues. The junction had 13 bases not matched to a gene; V was cut back by 6 bases and J by 4 bases. Looked up from germline, CDR1 is SNHLY and CDR2 is FYNNEI.

As for this clone: This sequence may be a read error, since a much larger clone differs from it by one base. The identical CDR3 is also encoded by other nucleotide sequences in the sample. V gene TRBV7-8 combines with J gene TRBJ2-1; the match to TRBD2 covers 9 bases. The CDR3 is made up of 14 amino acids. Germline CDR1 is SGHVS and CDR2 is FQNEAQ. V dropped 5 bases and J dropped 5; count of bases not matched to a gene: 4. The DNA for the CDR3 is TGTGCCAGCAGCCCCGGGACTAGCAACAATGAGCAGTTCTTC. Residues: CASSPGTSNNEQFF. Combining the CDR3 with reference TRBV7-8 and TRBJ2-1 gives the whole variable domain GAGVSQSPRYKVAKRGQDVALRCDPISGHVSLFWYQQALGQGPEFLTYFQNEAQLDKSGLPSDRFFAERPEGSVSTLKIQRTQQEDSAVYLCASSPGTSNNEQFFGPGTRLTVL.

V is TRBV28 and J is TRBJ1-6; D is undetermined. CDR1 and CDR2 (germline): MDHEN, SYDVKM. There are 17 residues in the CDR3. V gave up 3 bases and J gave up 9 bases, with 21 bases separating them. For the CDR3, the DNA is TGTGCCAGCAGTTTGGCGGTCGGTTCTACTGTACGTTCACCCCTCCACTTT. Its translation is CASSLAVGSTVRSPLHF.

This clone has more than one count but fewer than ten. The chain uses TRBV19 and TRBJ2-2; D uncertain. With 4 bases removed from V and 5 bases from J, the gap between germline ends came to 5 bases. This CDR3 has 12 residues. Germline CDR1 reads LNHDA; CDR2 reads SQIVND (reference sequence). The CDR3 reads CASSTWTGELFF. CDR3 coding DNA: TGTGCCAGTAGTACTTGGACCGGGGAGCTGTTTTTT.

A remark on this clone: The sample carries other DNA sequences with the same CDR3. This chain links TRBV5-1 with TRBJ1-2, with 8 bases matching TRBD1. This CDR3 is 12 amino acids long. V shed 2 bases, J shed 7 bases, and the junction held 1 base outside the gene matches. Germline V lookup: CDR1 SGHRS, CDR2 YFSETQ. This CDR3 is CASSLGQGGYTF. For the CDR3, the DNA is TGCGCCAGCAGCTTAGGACAGGGTGGCTACACCTTC.

CDR3 amino acids: CASSLAQSSGNTIYF. The CDR3, as DNA: TGTGCCAGCAGCTTAGCGCAGAGCTCTGGAAACACCATATATTTT. The rearrangement links TRBV7-8 to TRBJ1-3; D is undetermined. CDR1 is SGHVS, CDR2 FQNEAQ, per germline. The V end lost 0 bases, the J end lost 0 bases, and 6 bases lay between the germline ends. The CDR3 consists of 15 residues.

To note about this clone: This CDR3 is also generated by other DNA sequences in the sample. J is TRBJ2-3 and V is TRBV20-1; D is uncertain. The germline CDR1 and CDR2 sequences are DFQATT and SNEGSKA (reference sequence). Trimming took off 4 bases at V and 6 bases at J, with 8 bases between the two ends. This CDR3 spans 11 amino acids. CDR3: CSANLGDTQYF. CDR3 DNA: TGCAGTGCTAATTTAGGGGATACGCAGTATTTT.

V and J are TRBV14 and TRBJ2-2; 12 bases line up with TRBD1. V was clipped by 6 bases and J by 6 bases; unmatched bases: 5. This CDR3 comprises 15 residues. Germline loops: CDR1 SGHDN, CDR2 FVKESK. CDR3 amino acids: CASRAGTGGSGELFF. The CDR3 coding sequence is TGTGCCAGCAGGGCCGGGACAGGGGGCTCCGGGGAGCTGTTTTTT.

This CDR3 is CASSGRTGGTGELFF. The CDR3 DNA follows: TGTGCCAGCAGTGGACGGACAGGGGGAACCGGGGAGCTGTTTTTT. The chain couples TRBV2 to TRBJ2-2; TRBD1 matches at 10 bases. Looked up from germline, CDR1 is SNHLY and CDR2 is FYNNEI. The CDR3 is made up of 15 amino acids. Trimming removed 4 bases from V and 5 bases from J; junction bases left unmatched: 4.

As regards this clone: Different DNA sequences within this sample yield the same CDR3. This rearrangement joins TRBV19 to TRBJ2-1; unclear D gene. V was shortened by 1 base and J by 0 bases, with 7 bases between the two germline ends. CDR1 is LNHDA, CDR2 SQIVND, per germline (reference sequence). The CDR3 consists of 15 residues. The CDR3 region is CASSIGVGSYNEQFF. The CDR3, as DNA: TGTGCCAGTAGTATAGGGGTGGGCTCCTACAATGAGCAGTTCTTC.

The chain links TRBV28 to TRBJ2-1; TRBD1 agrees at 9 bases. V was pared by 3 bases and J by 5 bases, with 5 bases of the junction left unmatched. CDR3 size: 15 residues. In germline, CDR1 is MDHEN, CDR2 SYDVKM. CDR3: CASSLWTGDHNEQFF. CDR3 DNA sequence: TGTGCCAGCAGTTTGTGGACAGGGGATCACAATGAGCAGTTCTTC.

The chain joins TRBV30 to TRBJ1-4; tentatively, D is TRBD1 (5 bases). The CDR3 is made up of 13 amino acids. Trimming removed 5 bases at V and 4 bases at J, with 11 bases between. Per germline, CDR1 GTSNPN and CDR2 SVGIG (reference sequence). The CDR3 loop is CAWGAGFNEKLFF. The CDR3 DNA is TGTGCCTGGGGGGCAGGGTTTAATGAAAAACTGTTTTTT. The full variable domain, completed using reference TRBV30 and TRBJ1-4, is SQTIHQWPATLVQPVGSPLSLECTVEGTSNPNLYWYRQAAGRGLQLLFYSVGIGQISSEVPQNLSASRPQDRQFILSSKKLLLSDSGFYLCAWGAGFNEKLFFGSGTQLSVL.

This rearrangement joins TRBV18 to TRBJ2-5; either TRBD1 or TRBD2 may fit D (5 bases each). This CDR3 region has 15 residues. Trimming took 0 bases from V and 3 from J, leaving 11 bases between them. The germline V gene encodes CDR1 KGHSH and CDR2 LQKENI. In DNA, the CDR3 is TGTGCCAGCTCACCACCGAGCCGAGGGGAAGAGACCCAGTACTTC. It is translated as CASSPPSRGEETQYF.

This clone was detected only a few times. The chain links TRBV4-1 to TRBJ1-4, with a possible D match to TRBD1 (6 bases). Germline V gene sequence: CDR1 MGHRA, CDR2 YSYEKL. Trimming left V 4 bases short and J 3 bases short, with 18 bases between. CDR3 length equals 17 residues. CDR3 DNA sequence: TGCGCCAGCAGCCGCGGACAGCTATACGAAGCTAATGAAAAACTGTTTTTT. As protein: CASSRGQLYEANEKLFF.

Concerning this clone itself: This CDR3 is also generated by other DNA sequences in the sample. The gene calls are TRBV30 and TRBJ1-2; D is unresolved. Trimming stripped 0 bases from V and 2 bases from J, with 10 bases between. Germline V gene data show CDR1 as GTSNPN and CDR2 as SVGIG (reference sequence). CDR3 size: 14 residues. The CDR3 loop reads CAWSVGGLNYGYTF. CDR3 sequence (DNA): TGTGCCTGGAGTGTGGGTGGGCTAAACTATGGCTACACCTTC.

Only a few counts were recorded for this clone. The chain is built from TRBV20-1 and TRBJ1-4, with no clear D. Germline CDR1 and CDR2: DFQATT and SNEGSKA (reference sequence). Trimming cost V 6 bases and J 8 bases, with 10 bases left between them. This CDR3 contains 11 residues. CDR3 amino acids: CSASGNEKLFF. The CDR3 coding sequence is TGCAGTGCCTCGGGGAACGAAAAACTGTTTTTT.